The TCR beta chain under discussion was sequenced for a study of T cells expressing NK-cell markers. Across the whole study: Among the eight sequenced donors, seven tested HCMV-seropositive and one tested seronegative.

TCRdb derives one entry per CDR3 protein from the 5' RACE reads, leaving out DNA. Here the sample table reports over 150,000 distinct CDR3 sequences. Study-wide results and caveats: Of the CD8+ T cells in roughly 6 donors, about 1.0-7.5% belonged to dominant NKG2C+ clonotypes.

The germline V gene has CDR1 WSHSY and CDR2 SAAADI. This CDR3 is built from 13 residues. On this clonotype: The antigen is not known.

The TCR originated in a woman between 50 and 59 years old in good health. The gene calls are TRBV10-2 and TRBJ2-1; as DNA is missing, the TRBD2 call by TCRdb cannot be tested. Specimen: blood T cells: a sorted CD56 or NKG2C T cell subset, CD4+ or CD8+ T cells, or bulk PBMC T cells (not recorded which). The chain's CDR3 is CAGGTSTFNEQFF.